This entry concerns a single TCR beta chain. Its antigen is not identified. These data belong to a study of CXCR3-negative and CXCR3-positive naive CD8 T cells. In germline, CDR1 is KGHDR, CDR2 SFDVKD. The CDR3 contains 14 residues. Via 5' RACE with UMI labels, TRB cDNA libraries were prepared. TCRdb reprocessed the 5' RACE reads, keeping one entry per CDR3 protein, no DNA. The sample data list approximately 100,000 distinct CDR3 sequences. Overall study results and limits: More hydrophobic TRB CDR3s occurred in CXCR3-positive than in CXCR3-negative naive cells.

Input material: naive CXCR3+ CD8+ T cells from blood. Subset described: CD45RO-CCR7+CD27+CD95- naive CD8+ T cells expressing CXCR3 (TNR3+). The receptor's source is a human donor in good health. Some clones in this sample may be carry-over from other donors' samples. The V call is TRBV24-1, the J call TRBJ2-1; TCRdb calls TRBD1, which cannot be checked without DNA. CDR3: CATSDGTEYNEQFF.